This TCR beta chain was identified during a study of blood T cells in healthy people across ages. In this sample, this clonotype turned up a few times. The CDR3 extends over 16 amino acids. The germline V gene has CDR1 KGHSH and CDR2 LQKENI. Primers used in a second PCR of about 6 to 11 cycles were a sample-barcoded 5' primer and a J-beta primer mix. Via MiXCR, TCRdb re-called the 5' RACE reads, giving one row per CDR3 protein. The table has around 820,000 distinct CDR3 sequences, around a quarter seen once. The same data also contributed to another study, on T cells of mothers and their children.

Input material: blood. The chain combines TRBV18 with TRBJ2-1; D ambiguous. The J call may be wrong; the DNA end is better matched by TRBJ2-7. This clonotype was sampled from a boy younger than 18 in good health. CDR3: CASSPLEGKSSYEQYF. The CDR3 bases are TGTGCCAGCTCACCGCTCGAAGGGAAGAGCTCCTACGAGCAGTACTTC.